Listed below are T cell receptor beta chains from one sample, sequenced in a study of blood T cell repertoires in COVID-19. The protocol was immunoSEQ multiplex PCR, while the TCRdb copy is restricted to in-frame clones and leaves out a portion. The sample lists 400,000 to 450,000 clones, over 85% occurring once. The sequenced sample consisted of peripheral blood. The receptors here all came from a man between 18 and 35 years old with COVID-19, enrolled during active disease. CDR3s include the opening cysteine and the closing phenylalanine or tryptophan. D genes are given only for firm matches. Size tells how often a clone was seen (once, few, many) or the class of an expanded clone, and some rows leave it out.

j_call v_call d_call clone_size cdr3_nt cdr3_aa
TRBJ2-1 TRBV24-1 NA NA TGTGCCACCATGGACACCTACAATGAGCAGTTCTTC CATMDTYNEQFF
TRBJ1-6 TRBV9 TRBD1 NA TGTGCCAGCAGCGCAGACAGGGGGCTTAGATCACCCCTCCACTTT CASSADRGLRSPLHF
TRBJ2-2 TRBV7-7 NA NA TGTGCCAGCAGCAACAGACCAGTGGCGAACACCGGGGAGCTGTTTTTT CASSNRPVANTGELFF
TRBJ2-7 TRBV21-1 NA NA TGTGCCAGCAGCAAAGCACCTTCTAGCTCCTACGAGCAGTACTTC CASSKAPSSSYEQYF
TRBJ1-5 TRBV18 TRBD1 NA TGTGCCAGCTCACCAGGAGGGGGCGAACAGCCCCAGCATTTT CASSPGGGEQPQHF
TRBJ1-1 TRBV29-1 NA NA TGCAGCGTTGAACCCGGAGCAGAGACTGAAGCTTTCTTT CSVEPGAETEAFF
TRBJ2-1 TRBV2 NA NA TGTGCCAGCAGTGAAAGAAGGAGCGGAGACAATGAGCAGTTCTTC CASSERRSGDNEQFF
TRBJ1-2 TRBV24-1 NA many TGTGCCACCAGTGATGCAGGTTCAAACTATGGCTACACCTTC CATSDAGSNYGYTF
TRBJ1-5 TRBV5-1 NA NA TGCGCCAGCAGCCCCCGGCTAGCTGAAGGAGAGGATGGGAATCAGCCCCAGCATTTT CASSPRLAEGEDGNQPQHF
TRBJ2-2 TRBV5-4 TRBD1 NA TGTGCCAGCAGCTCGGGACAGGGTCCTTCGAACACCGGGGAGCTGTTTTTT CASSSGQGPSNTGELFF
TRBJ2-3 TRBV5-6 NA NA TGTGCCAGCAGCTTGATTGAAGGAAACTACTACGCAGATACGCAGTATTTT CASSLIEGNYYADTQYF
TRBJ2-3 TRBV5-1 TRBD1 NA TGCGCCAGCAGCTTGGACAGGGGGACAGATACGCAGTATTTT CASSLDRGTDTQYF
TRBJ2-3 TRBV13 TRBD2 NA TGTGCCAGCAGCTTAGGGGAGCGGGGTCCAGATACGCAGTATTTT CASSLGERGPDTQYF
TRBJ2-7 TRBV5-5 NA NA TGTGCCAGCAGCTTGGTCATTACAGGGTCCTACGAGCAGTACTTC CASSLVITGSYEQYF
TRBJ2-7 TRBV6-5 TRBD2 NA TGTGCCAGCAGTTACCTCTCCGGGGGGGCCTACGAGCAGTACTTC CASSYLSGGAYEQYF
TRBJ1-3 TRBV5-4 NA once TGTGCCAGCAGCGTCTACTCTGGAAACACCATATATTTT CASSVYSGNTIYF
TRBJ2-5 TRBV3-1/TRBV3-2 NA NA TGTGCCAGCAGCCCCCAAACCCTGGCCCAAGAGACCCAGTACTTC CASSPQTLAQETQYF
TRBJ1-1 TRBV4-1 NA NA TGCGCCAGCAGCCAGGAGGGGACTACTGTCACTGAAGCTTTCTTT CASSQEGTTVTEAFF
TRBJ2-2 TRBV10-1 NA NA TGCGCCAGCAGTCTCACTTGGGGGGAAGCCGGGGAGCTGTTTTTT CASSLTWGEAGELFF
TRBJ1-5 TRBV19 NA once TGTGCCAGTAGTATAGTACAGACGTATAGCAATCAGCCCCAGCATTTT CASSIVQTYSNQPQHF
TRBJ2-3 TRBV5-1 NA once TGCGCCAGCAGCTTGGGATCCCGCGCAGATACGCAGTATTTT CASSLGSRADTQYF
TRBJ2-5 TRBV5-1 TRBD2 NA TGCGCCAGCAGCTTGCTAACTAGCGGGGGAGGTCGAGAGACCCAGTACTTC CASSLLTSGGGRETQYF
TRBJ1-1 TRBV6-5 NA NA TGTGCCAGCAGTTCCCTGACATCTTCTGAAGCTTTCTTT CASSSLTSSEAFF
TRBJ1-2 TRBV7-2 TRBD1 NA TGTGCCAGCAGCTACCGACAGGGGGCAATTGATGGCTACACCTTC CASSYRQGAIDGYTF
TRBJ1-5 TRBV7-8 TRBD1 NA TGTGCCAGCAGCTCAGGACAGGGCGATCAGCCCCAGCATTTT CASSSGQGDQPQHF
TRBJ1-2 TRBV4-1 NA NA TGCGCCAGCAGCCCCCGCAGGGCGGGGCAGAGATCTAACTATGGCTACACCTTC CASSPRRAGQRSNYGYTF
TRBJ2-6 TRBV29-1 TRBD2 NA TGCAGCGTTGATTCGCGGGGGGGCCCCGGGGCCAACGTCCTGACTTTC CSVDSRGGPGANVLTF
TRBJ1-2 TRBV6-5 TRBD1 NA TGTGCCAGCAGTCGGACAGGGTTTAACTATGGCTACACCTTC CASSRTGFNYGYTF
TRBJ2-7 TRBV2 TRBD1 NA TGTGCCAGCACCCCCGGACAGGTCCCCCACGAGCAGTACTTC CASTPGQVPHEQYF